One sample yielded the 14 T cell receptor beta chains listed below, sequenced in a study of persistence of HIV-infected CD4 T cells. No antigen has been identified for these receptors. Overlapping HIV-1 Gag 15-mer peptides at 1 ug per peptide per mL were used. Responding CD4+ T cells were sorted by upregulation of both CD40 ligand and CD69. Sequencing used immunoSEQ version 4 in survey mode. Clones were sequenced by immunoSEQ multiplex PCR, and TCRdb holds only the in-frame ones, with some missing. The sample lists 7,500 to 9,500 clones, about four fifths seen once, with about 2% in the top ten. Sequenced material: CD4+ T cells sorted from PBMCs after roughly 18-hour stimulation, taken from a patient who received antiretroviral therapy. The receptors come from an adult woman with HIV who was CMV-seropositive.

The chain is built from TRBV28 and TRBJ1-5; D call uncertain. CDR1 is MDHEN, CDR2 SYDVKM, per germline. The CDR3 sequence is 12 residues long. Trimming removed 5 bases at V and 4 bases at J, with 6 bases between. This CDR3 is CASSPTNQPQHF. CDR3 bases: TGTGCCAGCAGTCCTACGAATCAGCCCCAGCATTTT.

This clone was counted once. This chain links TRBV6-5 with TRBJ1-1; unclear D gene. This CDR3 has 15 residues. With 4 bases removed from V and 1 base from J, the gap between germline ends came to 13 bases. Germline CDR1 and CDR2: MNHEY and SVGAGI. CDR3 in DNA: TGTGCCAGCAGTTCTATCGACTTCCCGAACACTGAAGCTTTCTTT. Protein: CASSSIDFPNTEAFF.

This rearrangement joins TRBV6-1 to TRBJ1-1; 9 positions agree with TRBD1. This CDR3 is 13 amino acids long. Germline V CDR1 and CDR2: MNHNS, SASEGT. The V segment lost 6 bases and the J segment 5 bases; nucleotides outside the gene matches: 4. Written as DNA, the CDR3 is TGTGCCAGCAGCGGACAGGGGAGGACTGAAGCTTTCTTT. This codes for CASSGQGRTEAFF.

This clone is classed as medium-sized. Other DNA sequences in this specimen translate into the identical CDR3. The rearrangement links TRBV27 to TRBJ2-7; possibly TRBD1 for D (5 bases). Germline V gene sequence: CDR1 MNHEY, CDR2 SMNVEV (reference sequence). The CDR3 has 13 amino acids. V was pared by 3 bases and J by 2 bases, with 8 bases between. The CDR3 DNA sequence: TGTGCCAGCAGTTTGGGGCCAGCCTACGAGCAGTACTTC. Translation gives CASSLGPAYEQYF.

This chain joins TRBV11-3 and TRBJ2-1; possible D gene TRBD1, 6 bases. Trimming removed 4 bases at V and 7 bases at J, with 14 bases between. The CDR3 runs to 14 residues. Germline V CDR1 and CDR2: SGHNT, YENEEA. CDR3 sequence reads: CASSSEQGGNEQFF. The CDR3, as DNA: TGTGCCAGCAGCTCTGAACAGGGCGGGAATGAGCAGTTCTTC.

The rearrangement links TRBV5-1 to TRBJ1-2; 7 bases are a match to TRBD1. The J segment lost 2 bases and the V segment lost 0 bases, leaving 7 bases of the junction unmatched. This CDR3 has 16 residues. Germline loops: CDR1 SGHRS, CDR2 YFSETQ. In DNA form, the CDR3 reads TGCGCCAGCAGCTTGGAAGCCCGGGACAGCAACTATGGCTACACCTTC. Amino acid sequence: CASSLEARDSNYGYTF.

This chain joins TRBV5-1 and TRBJ2-7; possible D gene TRBD1, 5 bases. Trimming shortened V by 2 bases and J by 2 bases, and 11 bases separated the two germline ends. Germline CDR1 reads SGHRS; CDR2 reads YFSETQ. The CDR3 contains 14 residues. CDR3 bases: TGCGCCAGCAGCTTCCGAGACAGCACCTACGAGCAGTACTTC. Residues: CASSFRDSTYEQYF. The whole variable domain, filled in from reference TRBV5-1 and TRBJ2-7, reads KAGVTQTPRYLIKTRGQQVTLSCSPISGHRSVSWYQQTPGQGLQFLFEYFSETQRNKGNFPGRFSGRQFSNSRSEMNVSTLELGDSALYLCASSFRDSTYEQYFGPGTRLTVT.

The V call is TRBV7-6, the J call TRBJ1-2; possible D gene TRBD1, 5 bases. CDR3 length equals 14 residues. Deletions cut 5 bases from V and 4 bases from J, with 14 bases between. Germline loops: CDR1 SGHVS, CDR2 FNYEAQ. CDR3 bases: TGTGCCAGCAGCCCAAGGGACCCTCCCTATGGCTACACCTTC. Residues: CASSPRDPPYGYTF. The full variable domain, rest sourced from reference TRBV7-6 and TRBJ1-2, is GAGVSQSPRYKVTKRGQDVALRCDPISGHVSLYWYRQALGQGPEFLTYFNYEAQQDKSGLPNDRFSAERPEGSISTLTIQRTEQRDSAMYRCASSPRDPPYGYTFGSGTRLTVV.

For this clone: Additional DNA sequences in this sample encode the identical CDR3. The DNA of the CDR3 is TGTGCCAGCAGGACCGGGACAGCAGGCAATCAGCCCCAGCATTTT. Encoded protein: CASRTGTAGNQPQHF. This rearrangement joins TRBV6-5 to TRBJ1-5; TRBD1 aligns across 7 bases. This CDR3 region has 15 residues. Per the germline V gene, CDR1 is MNHEY and CDR2 is SVGAGI. Trimming took 6 bases from V and 2 from J; bases not matched to a gene: 7.

V is TRBV6-5 and J is TRBJ1-2; D call uncertain. CDR1 is MNHEY and CDR2 is SVGAGI in the germline V gene. The germline V and J ends were trimmed by 6 bases and 8 bases, with 16 bases remaining between them. CDR3 length: 13 amino acids. The CDR3 nucleotides read TGTGCCAGCAGCTCGACCATAACGGGCGGCTACACCTTC. Translation: CASSSTITGGYTF.

The rearrangement links TRBV6-1 to TRBJ2-3; D remains unclear. This CDR3 region has 15 residues. Per germline, CDR1 MNHNS and CDR2 SASEGT. Trimming cost V 1 base and J 0 bases, with 8 bases left between them. CDR3 coding DNA: TGTGCCAGCAGTGAAGTCTTCTCTAGCACAGATACGCAGTATTTT. Protein: CASSEVFSSTDTQYF.

The V and J genes are TRBV5-1 and TRBJ2-7; D assignment may be TRBD1 or TRBD2 (5 bases each). V lost 5 bases to trimming and J lost 6 bases, with 18 bases between them. Germline V gene lookup returns CDR1 SGHRS and CDR2 YFSETQ. The CDR3 is made up of 14 amino acids. For the CDR3, the DNA is TGCGCCAGCAGTTATAGCCGCCGGGGCCGCGAGCAGTACTTC. Residues: CASSYSRRGREQYF.

V gene TRBV5-6 combines with J gene TRBJ2-5, with D unclear. CDR1 is SGHDT and CDR2 is YYEEEE in the germline V gene. Trimming removed 1 base from V and 0 bases from J, with 4 bases in between. This CDR3 is 13 amino acids long. The CDR3 sequence is CASSLLHQETQYF. DNA of the CDR3: TGTGCCAGCAGCTTGCTTCACCAAGAGACCCAGTACTTC.

CDR3 sequence: CAISEGVGGSYGYTF. CDR3 DNA sequence: TGTGCCATCAGTGAAGGGGTCGGGGGGAGCTATGGCTACACCTTC. This rearrangement joins TRBV10-3 to TRBJ1-2; perhaps TRBD1 as D (5 bases). In germline, CDR1 is ENHRY, CDR2 SYGVKD. V was shortened by 3 bases and J by 4 bases, with 15 bases between the two germline ends. The CDR3 has 15 residues.